Listed here are 9 T cell receptor beta chains from one sample, sequenced in a study of CD4 T cells in relation to SARS-CoV-2 and coronaviruses. Assay used: immunoSEQ multiplex PCR; TCRdb lists only in-frame clones, some missing. The sample has approximately 37,000 clones; over 75% are singletons. Sequenced sample: memory CD4+ T cells from PBMCs. The receptors originated from an adult with COVID-19.

This chain uses TRBV4-2 with TRBJ1-6, with 7 bases fitting TRBD1. The CDR3 is made up of 15 amino acids. Germline V gene sequence: CDR1 LGHNA, CDR2 YNFKEQ. The J segment lost 13 bases and the V segment lost 2 bases, leaving 11 bases of the junction unmatched. The CDR3 spells CASSQRDRDRGPLHF. The CDR3 DNA follows: TGTGCCAGCAGCCAACGAGACAGGGATCGAGGGCCCCTCCACTTT.

The genes are TRBV10-3 and TRBJ2-1, with D perhaps matching TRBD2 (5 bases). With 4 bases removed from V and 5 bases from J, the gap between germline ends came to 21 bases. Germline-derived CDR1 and CDR2 are ENHRY and SYGVKD. The CDR3 consists of 17 residues. CDR3 amino acids: CAISGFSGLAFDNEQFF. The CDR3 DNA reads TGTGCCATCAGTGGTTTTTCCGGGCTAGCTTTCGACAATGAGCAGTTCTTC.

The J gene is TRBJ2-5, the V gene TRBV24-1; either TRBD1 or TRBD2 may fit D (6 bases each). Germline V CDR1 and CDR2: KGHDR, SFDVKD. V lost 4 bases and J 4 bases, leaving 9 bases between the germline ends. The CDR3 runs 13 residues. In DNA, the CDR3 is TGTGCCACCAGTGAGGAGGGGGGAGAGACCCAGTACTTC. Amino acids: CATSEEGGETQYF.

The chain has TRBV10-3 and TRBJ1-2, with D tentatively TRBD1 (5 bases). CDR1 ENHRY and CDR2 SYGVKD come from the germline V gene. V was shortened by 6 bases and J by 6 bases, with 11 bases between the two germline ends. The CDR3 contains 12 residues. CDR3 nucleotide sequence: TGTGCCATCAGAGGGGATTGGGATGGCTACACCTTC. It codes for CAIRGDWDGYTF.

By share, this clone ranks as medium-sized. The chain couples TRBV28 to TRBJ2-5; 10 bases align to TRBD2. Germline CDR1 MDHEN, CDR2 SYDVKM. This CDR3 comprises 17 residues. With V trimmed by 3 bases and J by 2 bases, 9 bases remained unmatched. The CDR3 here is CASSLSSGRGRQETQYF. The CDR3, as DNA: TGTGCCAGCAGTTTGTCTAGCGGGAGAGGCCGGCAAGAGACCCAGTACTTC.

This chain links TRBV11-2 with TRBJ1-5; D is perhaps TRBD1 (5 bases). The CDR3 contains 13 residues. Germline CDR1 and CDR2: SGHAT and FQNNGV. The V and J ends lost 5 bases and 6 bases respectively, with 11 bases between them. The CDR3 coding sequence is TGTGCCAGCAGCGTCCAGGGTTCTCAGCCCCAGCATTTT. It is translated as CASSVQGSQPQHF.

The rearrangement joins TRBV3-1 (or the pseudogene TRBV3-2) to TRBJ1-1; possibly TRBD1 for D (6 bases). The V and J ends lost 4 bases and 9 bases respectively, with 12 bases between them. From germline, CDR1 is LGHDT and CDR2 YNNKEL (reference sequence). The CDR3 totals 12 residues. Here the CDR3 DNA reads TGTGCCAGCAGCCCGTTCCGGGACAAAGCTTTCTTT. This gives the protein CASSPFRDKAFF.

The rearrangement joins TRBV6-1 to TRBJ2-1; 8 bases are shared with TRBD2. Per germline, CDR1 MNHNS and CDR2 SASEGT. The CDR3 loop spans 17 amino acids. Trimming at V came to 4 bases and at J to 8 bases, leaving 16 bases not matched to a gene. The CDR3 region has the DNA TGTGCCAGCAGTGCAGCCACCGGGACTAGTGTTTTTTATGAGCAGTTCTTC. It encodes CASSAATGTSVFYEQFF.

The chain has TRBV2 and TRBJ2-1, with D unresolved. CDR3 size: 14 residues. Germline V gives CDR1 SNHLY, CDR2 FYNNEI. Trimming pared 4 bases from V and 4 bases from J, leaving 11 bases between. This CDR3 reads CASSGAARYNEQFF. The CDR3 region has the DNA TGTGCCAGCAGTGGGGCGGCCAGATACAATGAGCAGTTCTTC. The whole variable domain, filled in from reference TRBV2 and TRBJ2-1, reads EPEVTQTPSHQVTQMGQEVILRCVPISNHLYFYWYRQILGQKVEFLVSFYNNEISEKSEIFDDQFSVERPDGSNFTLKIRSTKLEDSAMYFCASSGAARYNEQFFGPGTRLTVL.